This T cell receptor (beta chain) was retrieved from a study of OX40 agonist ivuxolimab in advanced cancers. As for the study in general: In this trial design, patients received ivuxolimab intravenously at 0.01 to 10 mg/kg every 2 weeks. One patient with hepatocellular carcinoma and two with cutaneous melanoma, three in all, had partial responses. General study results and limits: Expanded clones tended on average to be more numerous among CD8+ T cells than CD4+.

The V gene's germline CDR1 is SEHNR and CDR2 FQNEAQ (reference sequence). Trimming pared 5 bases from V and 2 bases from J, leaving 10 bases between. CDR3 length: 13 amino acids. On this clone itself: The target antigen is unknown.

Blood sampling took place at baseline, cycle 4 day 1, and cycle 7 day 1. TCRdb keeps only in-frame clones here, not all; method: immunoSEQ multiplex PCR. This sample yields about 52,000 clones, of which about 85% are seen a single time; roughly 13% belongs to the top ten. This material consisted of CD4+ or CD8+ T cells sorted from blood, taken in a trial of the OX40 agonist ivuxolimab. The source of this sequence is an adult with an advanced solid tumor such as melanoma, head and neck, liver or kidney cancer. V usage is TRBV7-9 and J usage is TRBJ2-7, with D perhaps matching TRBD1 or TRBD2 (5 bases each). The CDR3 loop is CASSAMGPYEQYF. CDR3 sequence (DNA): TGTGCCAGCAGCGCTATGGGACCCTACGAGCAGTACTTC.